The 21 T cell receptor beta chains in this list originate from one sample, sequenced in a study of beta chain features in type 1 diabetes. Study-level findings and limits: There was a moderate but significant shortening of TCRB CDR3s in all four CD4+ subsets of Type 1 diabetes patients.

What these receptors recognize is not known. Investigators reverse transcribed all isolated RNA, so they sequenced expressed TCRB transcripts. This table comes from immunoSEQ multiplex PCR, and its TCRdb copy is limited to in-frame clones, with some not included. The sample records around 180,000 clones, over 6% being singletons. The sequenced sample consisted of central memory CD4+ T cells from blood. The receptors shown here come from a man aged 18 to 35 with type 1 diabetes.

This clone showed up just a few times. The gene calls are TRBV2 and TRBJ2-2, with 9 positions matching TRBD1. The junction had 5 bases not matched to a gene; V was cut back by 4 bases and J by 2 bases. Germline V gene data show CDR1 as SNHLY and CDR2 as FYNNEI. This CDR3 is 16 amino acids long. CDR3 sequence reads: CASSAPGQGNTGELFF. CDR3 coding DNA: TGTGCCAGCAGTGCCCCGGGACAGGGAAACACCGGGGAGCTGTTTTTT.

The gene calls are TRBV2 and TRBJ2-1; D unclear. CDR1 and CDR2 from the germline V gene are SNHLY and FYNNEI. The CDR3 runs 13 residues. V shed 6 bases and J shed 2 bases, with 8 bases lying between them. The CDR3 here is CASSYDTYNEQFF. CDR3 coding DNA: TGTGCCAGCAGCTATGACACCTACAATGAGCAGTTCTTC.

This clone was observed a few times. This rearrangement joins TRBV30 to TRBJ2-6, with TRBD1 identical over 10 bases. The CDR3 is 14 residues long. Trimming at V came to 8 bases and at J to 3 bases, leaving 4 bases not matched to a gene. Germline-derived CDR1 and CDR2 are GTSNPN and SVGIG (reference sequence). CDR3 residues: CAVTGGSGANVLTF. As DNA, the CDR3 is TGTGCCGTGACAGGGGGCAGTGGGGCCAACGTCCTGACTTTC. The whole variable domain, remainder taken from reference TRBV30 and TRBJ2-6, is SQTIHQWPATLVQPVGSPLSLECTVEGTSNPNLYWYRQAAGRGLQLLFYSVGIGQISSEVPQNLSASRPQDRQFILSSKKLLLSDSGFYLCAVTGGSGANVLTFGAGSRLTVL.

This chain uses TRBV27 with TRBJ1-2, with 7 positions matching TRBD1. V gave up 5 bases and J gave up 8 bases; unmatched junction bases: 14. Germline lookup yields CDR1 MNHEY and CDR2 SMNVEV (reference sequence). The CDR3 covers 15 residues. The CDR3 DNA reads as TGTGCCAGCAGTACAGACTCGACATCCAGGGGGGGCTACACCTTC. Its protein product is CASSTDSTSRGGYTF.

This chain uses TRBV5-6 with TRBJ2-1; TRBD1 might be the D (7 bases). The CDR3 has 14 residues. Germline-derived CDR1 and CDR2 are SGHDT and YYEEEE. Trimming took off 6 bases at V and 2 bases at J, with 12 bases between the two ends. This chain's CDR3 is CASIRGATYNEQFF. CDR3 bases: TGTGCCAGCATCAGGGGGGCGACCTACAATGAGCAGTTCTTC.

In this sample, this clone turned up a few times. CDR3 DNA: TGTGCCAGCAGCCCCGGGACTAGCGGGAGTAAAAAGTTCTTC. Amino acids: CASSPGTSGSKKFF. The rearrangement uses TRBV28 and TRBJ2-1; 14 bases line up with TRBD2. The CDR3 spans 14 residues. Germline loops: CDR1 MDHEN, CDR2 SYDVKM. The V segment lost 6 bases and the J segment 14 bases; nucleotides outside the gene matches: 9.

The chain has TRBV29-1 and TRBJ2-3; a weak D match, TRBD1 (6 bases). Deletions cut 4 bases from V and 6 bases from J, with 17 bases between. Looked up from germline, CDR1 is SQVTM and CDR2 is ANQGSEA. CDR3 size: 14 residues. CDR3 nucleotides: TGCAGCGTTGCCGGGACACCAGCTACGGATACGCAGTATTTT. Translated, it gives CSVAGTPATDTQYF.

This sequence joins TRBV14 and TRBJ2-7, with 7 positions matching TRBD2. Germline lookup yields CDR1 SGHDN and CDR2 FVKESK. The CDR3 is 16 amino acids. V shed 5 bases and J 5 bases; nucleotides not matched to a gene: 15. DNA of the CDR3: TGTGCCAGCAGCACCTTCGGGGGGACCCCTATCCACGAGCAGTACTTC. Its protein is CASSTFGGTPIHEQYF.

This chain connects TRBV29-1 to TRBJ2-7; 7 bases are shared with TRBD1. Germline V CDR1 and CDR2: SQVTM, ANQGSEA. The trim removed 4 bases at V and 0 bases at J, leaving 15 bases unmatched. CDR3 length equals 17 residues. For the CDR3, the DNA is TGCAGCGTTGCAACCCGCAATCCGGGACAGAGCTCCTACGAGCAGTACTTC. As protein: CSVATRNPGQSSYEQYF.

This clone was counted a few times. The gene calls are TRBV19 and TRBJ2-6; 9 bases agree with TRBD1. This CDR3 spans 17 amino acids. Germline CDR1 is LNHDA and CDR2 is SQIVND (reference sequence). The trim removed 5 bases at V and 2 bases at J, leaving 7 bases unmatched. The chain's CDR3 is CASSAGTGLAGANVLTF. DNA for the CDR3: TGTGCCAGTAGTGCCGGGACAGGGTTGGCTGGGGCCAACGTCCTGACTTTC.

This clone was counted a few times. This sequence joins TRBV30 and TRBJ1-3, with TRBD1 matching 7 bases. The CDR3 is 13 amino acids. Germline lookup yields CDR1 GTSNPN and CDR2 SVGIG (reference sequence). V shed 3 bases, J shed 2 bases, and the junction held 1 base outside the gene matches. In nucleotides, the CDR3 is TGTGCCTGGAGCAGGGGGACTGGAAACACCATATATTTT. Translation: CAWSRGTGNTIYF.

This CDR3 reads CASRSTGVYEQYF. CDR3 bases: TGTGCCAGCAGGAGTACAGGGGTCTACGAGCAGTACTTC. The chain joins TRBV28 to TRBJ2-7; 7 positions match TRBD1. Trimming removed 6 bases from V and 3 bases from J; junction bases left unmatched: 5. CDR1 is MDHEN, CDR2 SYDVKM, per germline. The CDR3 is 13 residues long.

A few counts support this clone. The chain is built from TRBV28 and TRBJ2-7; 9 bases are a match to TRBD2. CDR3 length: 16 residues. Germline values: CDR1 MDHEN, CDR2 SYDVKM. The V and J ends lost 5 bases and 1 base, in that order; junction bases with no gene match: 9. The CDR3 DNA reads TGTGCCAGCAGTCCCCCCGGCAGCGGGAGGTCCTACGAGCAGTACTTC. Encoded protein: CASSPPGSGRSYEQYF.

The rearrangement joins TRBV5-8 to TRBJ1-2; 10 bases are a match to TRBD1. Germline values: CDR1 SGHTS, CDR2 YDEGEE. Trimming at V came to 4 bases and at J to 4 bases, leaving 13 bases not matched to a gene. This CDR3 has 17 residues. This CDR3 is CASSTTGGQRLSYGYTF. In DNA form, the CDR3 reads TGTGCCAGCAGCACGACAGGGGGCCAGAGGCTTAGCTATGGCTACACCTTC. The full variable domain, in which reference TRBV5-8 and TRBJ1-2 provide the parts outside the CDR3, is EAGVTQSPTHLIKTRGQQATLRCSPISGHTSVYWYQQALGLGLQFLLWYDEGEERNRGNFPPRFSGRQFPNYSSELNVNALELEDSALYLCASSTTGGQRLSYGYTFGSGTRLTVV.

The chain couples TRBV9 to TRBJ2-7, with 11 bases identical to TRBD2. V dropped 4 bases and J dropped 4; count of bases not matched to a gene: 7. Germline CDR1 is SGDLS and CDR2 is YYNGEE. This CDR3 has 15 residues. CDR3 residues: CASSLGTSGDYEQYF. DNA of the CDR3: TGTGCCAGCAGCCTTGGGACTAGCGGCGATTACGAGCAGTACTTC.

V and J are TRBV7-2 and TRBJ2-7; D gene uncertain. The CDR3 contains 13 residues. Per the germline V gene, CDR1 is SGHTA and CDR2 is FQGNSA. Trimming took off 3 bases at V and 3 bases at J, with 9 bases between the two ends. CDR3 sequence (DNA): TGTGCCAGCAGCTTCTTTAGGAGCTACGAGCAGTACTTC. It encodes CASSFFRSYEQYF. The complete variable domain, with remaining parts taken from reference TRBV7-2 and TRBJ2-7, reads GAGVSQSPSNKVTEKGKDVELRCDPISGHTALYWYRQSLGQGLEFLIYFQGNSAPDKSGLPSDRFSAERTGGSVSTLTIQRTQQEDSAVYLCASSFFRSYEQYFGPGTRLTVT.

This clone was counted only a few times. The CDR3 protein is CASSPGTARNSPLHF. The CDR3 DNA sequence: TGTGCCAGCTCACCAGGGACAGCGCGTAATTCACCCCTCCACTTT. The V call is TRBV18, the J call TRBJ1-6; 7 bases are shared with TRBD1. The CDR3 has 15 residues. V trimming: 2 bases; J trimming: 6 bases; junction bases outside the gene matches: 4. Looked up from germline, CDR1 is KGHSH and CDR2 is LQKENI.

V gene TRBV7-2 combines with J gene TRBJ1-3; D is undetermined. This CDR3 has 13 amino acids. With 0 bases removed from V and 8 bases from J, the gap between germline ends came to 8 bases. Germline loops: CDR1 SGHTA, CDR2 FQGNSA. CDR3 loop: CASSLATAHTIYF. The CDR3 nucleotides read TGTGCCAGCAGCTTAGCAACCGCGCACACCATATATTTT.

This clone has just a few counts. The J gene is TRBJ2-5, the V gene TRBV5-4; D is undetermined. CDR1 SGHNT and CDR2 YYREEE come from the germline V gene (reference sequence). Trimming took 3 bases from V and 3 from J, leaving 9 bases between them. The CDR3 is 13 residues long. This CDR3 is CASSYDMKETQYF. The DNA of the CDR3 is TGTGCCAGCAGCTACGACATGAAAGAGACCCAGTACTTC.

This rearrangement joins TRBV25-1 to TRBJ1-1, with a possible D match to TRBD1 (5 bases). V lost 3 bases and J lost 4, with 12 bases in between. The germline gives CDR1 MGHDK, CDR2 SYGVNS. The CDR3 contains 14 residues. DNA for the CDR3: TGTGCCAGCAGTGACGGGAGGGGAAGCACTGAAGCTTTCTTT. Encoded protein: CASSDGRGSTEAFF.

This chain uses TRBV28 with TRBJ2-1; TRBD1 matches 9 bases. The germline V gene encodes CDR1 MDHEN and CDR2 SYDVKM. The CDR3 has 17 amino acids. Germline trimming cut 5 bases from V and 5 bases from J; bases unmatched to any gene: 13. The CDR3 nucleotides are TGTGCCAGCAGTCCATACCTGCCGACAGGGGGGAACAATGAGCAGTTCTTC. Its translation is CASSPYLPTGGNNEQFF.